The 2 T cell receptor beta chains listed next were all sequenced from one sample in a study of blood T cell repertoires in COVID-19. The data were produced by immunoSEQ multiplex PCR, yet TCRdb's version contains in-frame clones alone and is incomplete. Of about 250,000 clones listed, under 90% are singletons. Sequenced: PBMCs or T cells enriched from blood (not recorded which). The receptors originated from a man younger than 30 who had recovered from COVID-19.

The chain couples TRBV19 to TRBJ2-5; 7 bases align to TRBD1. The CDR3 consists of 13 residues. CDR1 and CDR2 (germline): LNHDA, SQIVND (reference sequence). The junction had 4 bases not matched to a gene; V was cut back by 5 bases and J by 4 bases. The CDR3 nucleotides read TGTGCCAGTAGTCCCAACAGGGGAGAGACCCAGTACTTC. This translates into CASSPNRGETQYF.

V gene TRBV10-3 combines with J gene TRBJ1-1; D unresolved. Germline V gene data show CDR1 as ENHRY and CDR2 as SYGVKD. This CDR3 comprises 15 residues. The germline V and J ends were trimmed by 0 bases and 3 bases, with 11 bases remaining between them. The CDR3, as DNA: TGTGCCATCAGTGAGTCTCGGGAAATGGACACTGAAGCTTTCTTT. Its translation: CAISESREMDTEAFF.